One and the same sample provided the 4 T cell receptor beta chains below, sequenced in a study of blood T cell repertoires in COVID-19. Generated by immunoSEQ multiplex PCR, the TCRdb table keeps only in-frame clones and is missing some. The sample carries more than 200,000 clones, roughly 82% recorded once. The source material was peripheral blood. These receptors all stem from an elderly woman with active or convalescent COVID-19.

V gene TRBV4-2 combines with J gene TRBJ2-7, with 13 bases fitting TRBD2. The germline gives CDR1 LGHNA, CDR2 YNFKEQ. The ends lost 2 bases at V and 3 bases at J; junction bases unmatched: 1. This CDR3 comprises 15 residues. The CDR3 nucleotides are TGTGCCAGCAGCCAAAGGACTAGCGGGAGCTACGAGCAGTACTTC. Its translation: CASSQRTSGSYEQYF.

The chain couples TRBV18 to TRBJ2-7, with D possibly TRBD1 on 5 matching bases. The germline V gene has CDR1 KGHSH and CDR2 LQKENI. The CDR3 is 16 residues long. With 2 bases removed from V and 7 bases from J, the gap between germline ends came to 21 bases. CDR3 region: CASSPGTGIFAREQYF. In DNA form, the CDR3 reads TGTGCCAGCTCACCAGGCACAGGAATATTCGCTAGGGAGCAGTACTTC.

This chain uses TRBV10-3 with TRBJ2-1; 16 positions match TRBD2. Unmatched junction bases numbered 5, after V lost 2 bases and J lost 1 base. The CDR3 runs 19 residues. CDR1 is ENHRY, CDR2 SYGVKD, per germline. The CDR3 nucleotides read TGTGCCATCAGTGAGAGGGGACTAGCGGGGGGGCCATCCTACAATGAGCAGTTCTTC. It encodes CAISERGLAGGPSYNEQFF.

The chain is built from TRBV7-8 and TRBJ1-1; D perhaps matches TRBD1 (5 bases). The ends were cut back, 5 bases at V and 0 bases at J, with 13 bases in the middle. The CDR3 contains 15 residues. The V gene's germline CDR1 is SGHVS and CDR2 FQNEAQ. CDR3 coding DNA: TGTGCCAGCAGCCCCGGGACTGTCCTGAACACTGAAGCTTTCTTT. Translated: CASSPGTVLNTEAFF.